These T cell receptor beta chains were read from a single sample in a study of OX40 agonist ivuxolimab in advanced cancers. Measured with immunoSEQ multiplex PCR; TCRdb has only the in-frame clones, and not every one. The sample has 50,000 to 70,000 clones; around 90% are singletons. The sample consisted of CD4+ or CD8+ T cells sorted from blood, taken in a trial of the OX40 agonist ivuxolimab. The receptors here all came from an adult with an advanced solid tumor such as melanoma, head and neck, liver or kidney cancer. Both conserved end residues are part of each CDR3. The order of the fields is D gene, V gene, clone size, J gene, CDR3 DNA, CDR3 protein. D genes are given only for firm matches. Where a row states a size, it is once, few, many or the class of an expanded clone; other rows omit it.

d_gene: TRBD1; v_gene: TRBV7-2; abundance: once; j_gene: TRBJ2-7; CDR3nt: TGTGCCAGCAGCCAGGGACAGGGGTTAGAGCAGTACTTC; CDR3aa: CASSQGQGLEQYF
d_gene: NA; v_gene: TRBV5-4; abundance: NA; j_gene: TRBJ1-1; CDR3nt: TGTGCCAGCAGCCCAAACAGGGACTTGAACACTGAAGCTTTCTTT; CDR3aa: CASSPNRDLNTEAFF
d_gene: TRBD2; v_gene: TRBV18; abundance: NA; j_gene: TRBJ2-7; CDR3nt: TGTGCCAGCTCACCAGATGGCAGGGAGGGCGAGCAGTACTTC; CDR3aa: CASSPDGREGEQYF
d_gene: NA; v_gene: TRBV27; abundance: NA; j_gene: TRBJ1-2; CDR3nt: TGTGCCAGCAGCCCGAGACCGTCCAATGGCTACACCTTC; CDR3aa: CASSPRPSNGYTF
d_gene: TRBD1; v_gene: TRBV27; abundance: NA; j_gene: TRBJ1-2; CDR3nt: TGTGCCAGCAGTCGGACAGGAATTCTTTATGGCTACACCTTC; CDR3aa: CASSRTGILYGYTF
d_gene: NA; v_gene: TRBV6-1; abundance: NA; j_gene: TRBJ1-5; CDR3nt: TGTGCCAGCAGTGAAGCGGAACAGCCCCAGCATTTT; CDR3aa: CASSEAEQPQHF
d_gene: TRBD2; v_gene: TRBV6-5; abundance: NA; j_gene: TRBJ2-7; CDR3nt: TGTGCCAGCAGTCTCGGACTAGAAAGGTACGAGCAGTACTTC; CDR3aa: CASSLGLERYEQYF
d_gene: NA; v_gene: TRBV21-1; abundance: NA; j_gene: TRBJ1-5; CDR3nt: TGTGCCAGCAGCAAAGGGGGCAATCAGCCCCAGCATTTT; CDR3aa: CASSKGGNQPQHF
d_gene: TRBD1; v_gene: TRBV9; abundance: once; j_gene: TRBJ2-7; CDR3nt: TGTGCCAGCAGCCAGACAGGGCGGTTGTCCTACGAGCAGTACTTC; CDR3aa: CASSQTGRLSYEQYF
d_gene: NA; v_gene: TRBV19; abundance: NA; j_gene: TRBJ2-7; CDR3nt: TGTGCCAGTAGTGGGCAAGCGGCACGCGAGCAGTACTTC; CDR3aa: CASSGQAAREQYF
d_gene: TRBD2; v_gene: TRBV7-9; abundance: NA; j_gene: TRBJ2-1; CDR3nt: TGTGCCAGCAGCTTAGAGTGGTCTAGCGGGAGCAATGAGCAGTTCTTC; CDR3aa: CASSLEWSSGSNEQFF
d_gene: TRBD1; v_gene: TRBV6-4; abundance: once; j_gene: TRBJ1-4; CDR3nt: TGTGCCATCCCGGGACAGGTGTTCCTTCGTGAAAAACTGTTTTTT; CDR3aa: CAIPGQVFLREKLFF
d_gene: NA; v_gene: TRBV6-6; abundance: once; j_gene: TRBJ2-7; CDR3nt: TGTGCCAGCAGTTACTCGGCGGGGGCGCAGTACTTC; CDR3aa: CASSYSAGAQYF
d_gene: NA; v_gene: TRBV7-7; abundance: once; j_gene: TRBJ2-5; CDR3nt: TGTGCCAGCAGCTTGGCAGGGCACGAGACCCAGTACTTC; CDR3aa: CASSLAGHETQYF
d_gene: NA; v_gene: TRBV5-1; abundance: NA; j_gene: TRBJ2-7; CDR3nt: TGCGCCAGCAGCCTGGGACAACCGAGAACCTACGAGCAGTACTTC; CDR3aa: CASSLGQPRTYEQYF
d_gene: NA; v_gene: TRBV7-2; abundance: few; j_gene: TRBJ2-2; CDR3nt: TGTGCCAGCAGCTTAGATGCGGTGAACACCGGGGAGCTGTTTTTT; CDR3aa: CASSLDAVNTGELFF
d_gene: TRBD2; v_gene: TRBV30; abundance: NA; j_gene: TRBJ2-2; CDR3nt: TGTGCCTGGAGTCCCCGGGGAGGGGTCACCGGGGAGCTGTTTTTT; CDR3aa: CAWSPRGGVTGELFF
d_gene: NA; v_gene: TRBV30; abundance: NA; j_gene: TRBJ1-6; CDR3nt: TGTGCCTGGAAGTCGTCGGGGAATTCACCCCTCCACTTT; CDR3aa: CAWKSSGNSPLHF
d_gene: NA; v_gene: TRBV6-6; abundance: NA; j_gene: TRBJ1-1; CDR3nt: TGTGCCAGCAGTACGACAGAAATGAACACTGAAGCTTTCTTT; CDR3aa: CASSTTEMNTEAFF
d_gene: NA; v_gene: TRBV30; abundance: NA; j_gene: TRBJ1-5; CDR3nt: TGTGCCTGGAGTGAAGTGATAAATCAGCCCCAGCATTTT; CDR3aa: CAWSEVINQPQHF
d_gene: NA; v_gene: TRBV10-3; abundance: NA; j_gene: TRBJ2-1; CDR3nt: TGTGCCATCAGTGATGGGGGTATCTCCTACAATGAGCAGTTCTTC; CDR3aa: CAISDGGISYNEQFF
d_gene: NA; v_gene: TRBV4-1; abundance: once; j_gene: TRBJ1-1; CDR3nt: TGCGCCAGCAGCCAAGGGGGAGCCGAAGCTTTCTTT; CDR3aa: CASSQGGAEAFF
d_gene: TRBD1; v_gene: TRBV6-6; abundance: NA; j_gene: TRBJ2-7; CDR3nt: TGTGCCAGCTCTTCGACAGGGTCCTACGAGCAGTACTTC; CDR3aa: CASSSTGSYEQYF